Described below is a single TCR beta chain sequence and its context. Clones were sequenced by immunoSEQ multiplex PCR, and TCRdb holds only the in-frame ones, with some missing. Seen here are roughly 300,000 clones, about 93% observed once, and the top ten hold about 6.8%. This specimen comes from a study of blood T cell repertoires in COVID-19. Sequencing used peripheral blood. The source is a woman aged 25 to 39 with COVID-19, enrolled during active disease.

Here the CDR3 reads CASSQDTQRHYEQYF. CDR3 nucleotide sequence: TGCGCCAGCAGCCAAGACACCCAGCGGCACTACGAGCAGTACTTC. The chain recombines TRBV4-1 with TRBJ2-7; D is perhaps TRBD2 (5 bases). CDR1 MGHRA and CDR2 YSYEKL come from the germline V gene. The CDR3 is made up of 15 amino acids. Trimming took off 0 bases at V and 3 bases at J, with 12 bases between the two ends.